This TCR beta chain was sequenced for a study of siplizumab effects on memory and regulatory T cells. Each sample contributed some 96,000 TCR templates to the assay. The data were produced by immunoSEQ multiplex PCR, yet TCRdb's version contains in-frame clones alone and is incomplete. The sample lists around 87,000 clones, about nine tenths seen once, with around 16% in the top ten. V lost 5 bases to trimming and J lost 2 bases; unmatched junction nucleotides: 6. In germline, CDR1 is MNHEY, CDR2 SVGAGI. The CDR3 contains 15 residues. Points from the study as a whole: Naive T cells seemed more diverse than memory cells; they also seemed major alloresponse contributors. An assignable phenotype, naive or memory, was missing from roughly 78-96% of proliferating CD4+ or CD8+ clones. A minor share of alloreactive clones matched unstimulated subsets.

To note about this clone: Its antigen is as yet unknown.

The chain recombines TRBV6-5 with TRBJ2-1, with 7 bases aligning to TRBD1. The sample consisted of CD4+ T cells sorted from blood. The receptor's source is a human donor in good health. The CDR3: CASSRGQVTYNEQFF. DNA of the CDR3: TGTGCCAGCAGTCGAGGACAGGTGACCTACAATGAGCAGTTCTTC.